The 20 T cell receptor beta chains below come from one sample, sequenced in a study of graft-versus-host responses after intestinal transplantation. The protocol was immunoSEQ multiplex PCR, while the TCRdb copy is restricted to in-frame clones and leaves out a portion. In the table there are some 100,000 clones, around 93% of which are singletons. Which antigens these TCRs recognize remains unknown. Sequences were derived from unstimulated CD8+ T cells sorted from spleen or lymph node cells, sampled before transplant. These receptors all come from a human donor who was the organ donor for an intestinal transplant.

The genes are TRBV15 and TRBJ2-2, with TRBD2 matching over 9 bases. Looked up from germline, CDR1 is LNHNV and CDR2 is YYDKDF (reference sequence). This CDR3 has 18 amino acids. The V segment lost 0 bases and the J segment 4 bases; nucleotides outside the gene matches: 9. CDR3 residues: CATSRDGLAGEATGELFF. CDR3 nucleotide sequence: TGTGCCACCAGCAGAGACGGATTAGCGGGAGAGGCCACCGGGGAGCTGTTTTTT.

This clone was observed a single time. The chain carries TRBV15 and TRBJ2-1; 8 nucleotides align to TRBD2. V shed 6 bases, J shed 0 bases, and the junction held 13 bases outside the gene matches. The CDR3 runs to 18 residues. CDR1 is LNHNV, CDR2 YYDKDF, per germline (reference sequence). CDR3 DNA: TGTGCCACCAGGAGCGGGACTAGGCCGTTCAACTCCTACAATGAGCAGTTCTTC. It codes for CATRSGTRPFNSYNEQFF.

The chain carries TRBV30 and TRBJ1-2, with 9 bases lining up with TRBD1. The CDR3 is made up of 15 amino acids. Germline V gives CDR1 GTSNPN, CDR2 SVGIG (reference sequence). V dropped 3 bases and J dropped 0; count of bases not matched to a gene: 5. CDR3 sequence (DNA): TGTGCCTGGAGCGAGGGGACAGGGTCTAACTATGGCTACACCTTC. Translated, it gives CAWSEGTGSNYGYTF.

CDR3 sequence: CASRVAGATSTDTQYF. CDR3 bases: TGTGCCAGCAGAGTAGCGGGAGCGACTAGCACAGATACGCAGTATTTT. This rearrangement joins TRBV7-9 to TRBJ2-3, with TRBD2 matching over 9 bases. CDR3 length equals 16 residues. Germline assignment: CDR1 SEHNR and CDR2 FQNEAQ (reference sequence). V shed 6 bases and J 0 bases; nucleotides not matched to a gene: 7.

The rearrangement joins TRBV10-3 to TRBJ1-1; 7 bases match TRBD1. CDR3 size: 12 residues. Trimming cost V 4 bases and J 12 bases; bases outside gene matches: 8. From germline, CDR1 is ENHRY and CDR2 SYGVKD. CDR3 nucleotides: TGTGCCATCAGTGGCCGACAGGGTAGAACTTTCTTT. Protein sequence: CAISGRQGRTFF.

This clone was detected once. The chain combines TRBV27 with TRBJ2-6, with D possibly matching TRBD1 (7 bases). This CDR3 is 19 amino acids long. Germline lookup yields CDR1 MNHEY and CDR2 SMNVEV (reference sequence). V was cut by 7 bases and J by 2 bases, with 24 bases left in between. The DNA for the CDR3 is TGTGCCAGCACTTCGAAGGCGGCAGACAGGGAGGCTGGGGCCAACGTCCTGACTTTC. Its protein is CASTSKAADREAGANVLTF.

The rearrangement joins TRBV18 to TRBJ2-5; D gene ambiguous. Trimming took 3 bases from V and 2 from J, leaving 4 bases between them. The CDR3 covers 12 residues. Germline CDR1 and CDR2: KGHSH and LQKENI. The DNA for the CDR3 is TGTGCCAGCTCACCTATACAAGAGACCCAGTACTTC. It specifies CASSPIQETQYF.

The V and J genes are TRBV6-1 and TRBJ2-2; D might be TRBD2 (5 bases). Germline V lookup: CDR1 MNHNS, CDR2 SASEGT. Trimming removed 2 bases from V and 1 base from J, with 8 bases in between. The CDR3 length is 15 residues. Here the CDR3 DNA reads TGTGCCAGCAGTGAACAGCGGCGGAACACCGGGGAGCTGTTTTTT. Protein: CASSEQRRNTGELFF.

The chain carries TRBV5-6 and TRBJ1-2, with D unresolved. CDR3 size: 13 residues. The V and J ends lost 0 bases and 6 bases respectively, with 9 bases between them. The germline gives CDR1 SGHDT, CDR2 YYEEEE. The CDR3 DNA reads as TGTGCCAGCAGCTTGGGAGGAGGGAATGGCTACACCTTC. Amino acid sequence: CASSLGGGNGYTF.

This clone was seen once. The chain carries TRBV29-1 and TRBJ2-3, with 10 bases lining up with TRBD2. The V gene end was trimmed by 6 bases and the J gene end by 1 base; junction bases not matched to a gene: 19. The V gene's germline CDR1 is SQVTM and CDR2 ANQGSEA. This CDR3 spans 19 amino acids. Here the CDR3 DNA reads TGCAGCGTCCCCGGAAGCGGGAGGGCCTGGTGGCGGTGCACAGATACGCAGTATTTT. This sequence encodes CSVPGSGRAWWRCTDTQYF.

This clone was counted a single time. The V call is TRBV6-1, the J call TRBJ1-1, with a possible D match to TRBD1 (5 bases). There are 16 residues in the CDR3. V lost 3 bases and J lost 7, with 21 bases in between. In germline, CDR1 is MNHNS, CDR2 SASEGT. The CDR3, as DNA: TGTGCCAGCAGTGAGCAGGGAGCGGGTTTTGCGATTGAAGCTTTCTTT. Translation: CASSEQGAGFAIEAFF.

The chain joins TRBV5-1 to TRBJ1-1; D might be TRBD1 (6 bases). This CDR3 has 19 amino acids. With 3 bases removed from V and 6 bases from J, the gap between germline ends came to 30 bases. Germline-derived CDR1 and CDR2 are SGHRS and YFSETQ. DNA of the CDR3: TGCGCCAGCAGCTATAAGTCCAGTCAGAGGGGGATAGTGATCGCTGAAGCTTTCTTT. It codes for CASSYKSSQRGIVIAEAFF.

This chain joins TRBV29-1 and TRBJ2-7; D is ambiguous. The CDR3 contains 13 residues. From germline, CDR1 is SQVTM and CDR2 ANQGSEA. V was trimmed by 3 bases and J by 2 bases, leaving 11 bases between them. CDR3 bases: TGCAGCGTTGATTTCGACTCCACCTACGAGCAGTACTTC. Translation gives CSVDFDSTYEQYF.

The chain combines TRBV29-1 with TRBJ2-7; D is perhaps TRBD2 (6 bases). CDR1 SQVTM and CDR2 ANQGSEA come from the germline V gene. The CDR3 extends over 12 amino acids. V lost 7 bases to trimming and J lost 7 bases, with 17 bases between them. The CDR3 loop is CSAGEGAGEQYF. CDR3 in DNA: TGCAGCGCCGGTGAAGGGGCGGGAGAGCAGTACTTC.

J is TRBJ1-3 and V is TRBV5-5, with 8 bases fitting TRBD1. The V and J ends lost 1 base and 5 bases, in that order; junction bases with no gene match: 2. The CDR3 runs to 14 residues. The germline gives CDR1 SGHKS, CDR2 YYEKEE (reference sequence). The CDR3 DNA reads as TGTGCCAGCAGCTTGTGGACAGGGAGAAACACCATATATTTT. Encoded protein: CASSLWTGRNTIYF.

J is TRBJ2-1 and V is TRBV19; the match to TRBD2 covers 14 bases. Germline V lookup: CDR1 LNHDA, CDR2 SQIVND (reference sequence). This CDR3 contains 16 residues. The J segment lost 7 bases and the V segment lost 5 bases, leaving 7 bases of the junction unmatched. CDR3 amino acids: CASSPAGLAGVNEQFF. The CDR3 DNA is TGTGCCAGTAGTCCAGCGGGACTAGCGGGAGTGAATGAGCAGTTCTTC.

This clone appeared a single time. The chain uses TRBV28 and TRBJ2-7; TRBD1 agrees at 7 bases. The trim removed 3 bases at V and 2 bases at J, leaving 4 bases unmatched. CDR3 length equals 14 residues. Germline V gene sequence: CDR1 MDHEN, CDR2 SYDVKM. CDR3: CASSLRQGAYEQYF. CDR3 bases: TGTGCCAGCAGTTTGCGGCAGGGGGCCTACGAGCAGTACTTC.

The chain links TRBV27 to TRBJ2-3; 8 bases agree with TRBD2. Trimming cost V 6 bases and J 2 bases; bases outside gene matches: 13. Germline V lookup: CDR1 MNHEY, CDR2 SMNVEV (reference sequence). This CDR3 contains 17 residues. The CDR3 nucleotides are TGTGCCAGCAGCCCGACGGGAGCGGGGGCCCTCACAGATACGCAGTATTTT. Translating it yields CASSPTGAGALTDTQYF.

This chain joins TRBV4-1 and TRBJ2-1; no definite D call. The V and J ends lost 2 bases and 6 bases respectively, with 23 bases between them. The CDR3 covers 18 residues. Germline V CDR1 and CDR2: MGHRA, YSYEKL. The CDR3 DNA reads as TGCGCCAGCAGCCAATCCGAATGGCAGGATCCAACCCCCAATGAGCAGTTCTTC. This sequence encodes CASSQSEWQDPTPNEQFF.

CDR3 region: CSVEGAYGYTF. The CDR3 region has the DNA TGCAGCGTTGAGGGGGCCTATGGCTACACCTTC. J is TRBJ1-2 and V is TRBV29-1; TRBD1 might be the D (6 bases). This CDR3 has 11 amino acids. Germline CDR1 and CDR2: SQVTM and ANQGSEA. Deletions cut 3 bases from V and 4 bases from J, with 6 bases between.